One sample yielded the 16 T cell receptor beta chains listed below, sequenced in a study of breast tumors, draining lymph nodes, adjacent tissues. Axillary draining lymph nodes of breast cancer patients supplied the node samples. Using its own MiXCR run on the multiplex PCR reads, TCRdb lists one record per CDR3 protein. In the table there are 150,000 to 200,000 distinct CDR3 sequences, 25% to 40% of which are singletons. The material sequenced was axillary lymph node tissue. The receptor source for this set is a female donor with breast cancer. Some clones in this sample may be carry-over from other donors' samples.

In the case of this clonotype: This may come from a read error, since a much larger clone is one base off. V usage is TRBV5-8 and J usage is TRBJ2-6; 8 bases match TRBD1. Trimming at V came to 3 bases and at J to 1 base, leaving 12 bases not matched to a gene. CDR1 SGHTS and CDR2 YDEGEE come from the germline V gene. The CDR3 sequence is 19 residues long. The CDR3 region has the DNA TGTGCCAGCAGCTACACGGGCTCGACAGGGGTATCTGGGGCCAACGTCCTGACTTTC. This encodes CASSYTGSTGVSGANVLTF.

With respect to this clonotype: Relative to the germline gene, one junction end is altered; a read error may explain this. The rearrangement uses TRBV19 and TRBJ2-1; D call uncertain. The CDR3 extends over 16 amino acids. From germline, CDR1 is LNHDA and CDR2 SQIVND (reference sequence). CDR3: CASSITGYAQYNEQSF. Written as DNA, the CDR3 is TGTGCCAGTAGTATAACCGGATATGCTCAATACAATGAGCAGTCCTTC.

The chain employs TRBV6-5 and TRBJ1-5; 10 nucleotides agree with TRBD1. CDR1 and CDR2 (germline): MNHEY, SVGAGI. J lost 9 bases, V lost 5 bases, and 7 bases had no gene match. This CDR3 has 14 residues. In DNA, the CDR3 is TGTGCCAGCAGTCGGACAGGGGGGAGCTGGCCCCAGCATTTT. It codes for CASSRTGGSWPQHF.

CDR3 coding DNA: TGTGCCAGCAGGCGACAGCCCTATAGCAATCAGCCCCAGCATTTT. Amino acids: CASRRQPYSNQPQHF. This sequence joins TRBV6-5 and TRBJ1-5; tentative D call: TRBD1 (5 bases). Per the germline V gene, CDR1 is MNHEY and CDR2 is SVGAGI. Deletions cut 6 bases from V and 0 bases from J, with 12 bases between. The CDR3 runs 15 residues.

V and J are TRBV5-4 and TRBJ2-1; weak D call: TRBD2 (5 bases). The CDR3 extends over 15 amino acids. The germline V and J ends were trimmed by 4 bases and 2 bases, with 13 bases remaining between them. The germline V gene encodes CDR1 SGHNT and CDR2 YYREEE (reference sequence). CDR3 sequence (DNA): TGTGCCAGCAGCGTCGATGGGAGTGCCTACAATGAGCAGTTCTTC. It encodes CASSVDGSAYNEQFF.

This clonotype was seen many times. The genes are TRBV4-1 and TRBJ1-2; a possible D gene is TRBD1 (5 bases). This CDR3 comprises 13 residues. The ends were cut back, 1 base at V and 7 bases at J, with 10 bases in the middle. Looked up from germline, CDR1 is MGHRA and CDR2 is YSYEKL. The CDR3 sequence: CASSQGPGTGYTF. Here the CDR3 DNA reads TGCGCCAGCAGCCAAGGTCCGGGGACTGGCTACACCTTC.

Ten or more counts support this clonotype. The gene calls are TRBV14 and TRBJ1-2, with unresolved D. Trimming removed 4 bases at V and 2 bases at J, with 5 bases between. From germline, CDR1 is SGHDN and CDR2 FVKESK. This CDR3 contains 12 residues. The CDR3 nucleotides read TGTGCCAGCAGCCGGGAGAACTATGGCTACACCTTC. Translating gives CASSRENYGYTF.

This clonotype was observed at least ten times. The gene calls are TRBV20-1 and TRBJ2-7; D is uncertain. CDR1 DFQATT and CDR2 SNEGSKA come from the germline V gene (reference sequence). Trimming took off 2 bases at V and 6 bases at J, with 8 bases between the two ends. This CDR3 contains 11 residues. The CDR3 spells CSARKGIEQYF. The CDR3 DNA is TGCAGTGCTAGAAAAGGGATCGAGCAGTACTTC.

There are many counts of this clonotype. DNA for the CDR3: TGTGCCAGCAGCTTAGCCTCTCCGGAGACCCAGTACTTC. Amino acids: CASSLASPETQYF. The J gene is TRBJ2-5, the V gene TRBV11-2, with D unclear. CDR3 length: 13 amino acids. V dropped 1 base and J dropped 5 bases, with 8 bases sitting between them. Germline CDR1 and CDR2: SGHAT and FQNNGV.

This clonotype appeared once. The J gene is TRBJ1-1, the V gene TRBV20-1, with D unresolved. V dropped 3 bases and J dropped 2 bases, with 10 bases sitting between them. CDR1 and CDR2 (germline): DFQATT, SNEGSKA (reference sequence). The CDR3 runs to 13 residues. The DNA of the CDR3 is TGCAGTGCTAGTGTACTACCTAACACTGAAGCTTTCTTT. Translation: CSASVLPNTEAFF.

This clonotype appeared many times. The gene calls are TRBV3-1 and TRBJ2-3, with 12 nucleotides matching TRBD2. The CDR3 runs to 14 residues. CDR1 and CDR2 (germline): LGHDT, YNNKEL (reference sequence). The V gene end was trimmed by 4 bases and the J gene end by 9 bases; junction bases not matched to a gene: 5. CDR3 loop: CASSPMTSGRTQYF. CDR3 DNA sequence: TGTGCCAGCAGCCCCATGACTAGCGGGAGAACGCAGTATTTT.

With regard to this clonotype: A much larger clonotype is one base distant, so this may be a read error. Because the CDR3 is missing its conserved closing phenylalanine or tryptophan, this is likely a read error. The J gene is TRBJ2-1, the V gene TRBV7-9; the match to TRBD1 covers 9 bases. The CDR3 runs 14 residues. V lost 5 bases, J lost 4 bases, and 3 bases stayed unmatched. CDR1 and CDR2 (germline): SEHNR, FQNEAQ (reference sequence). CDR3 sequence reads: CASSAGQGYNEQFL. The DNA of the CDR3 is TGTGCCAGCAGCGCGGGACAGGGATACAATGAGCAGTTCCTC.

Of note for this clonotype: One base away lies a much larger clone, so this may be a sequencing read error. The CDR3 DNA reads TGTGCCAGCAGTGGAACCGAGACACCTCACGCCCCCTACGAGCAGTACTTC. Translation: CASSGTETPHAPYEQYF. This rearrangement joins TRBV12-3 or TRBV12-4 to TRBJ2-7; D gene uncertain. The ends were cut back, 5 bases at V and 2 bases at J, with 22 bases in the middle. The CDR3 has 17 residues.

This clonotype was observed a few times. The V call is TRBV4-1, the J call TRBJ1-2; 7 bases are a match to TRBD1. Germline values: CDR1 MGHRA, CDR2 YSYEKL. The trim removed 2 bases at V and 6 bases at J, leaving 6 bases unmatched. This CDR3 spans 14 amino acids. The CDR3 protein is CASSQRQGSHGYTF. The CDR3 coding sequence is TGCGCCAGCAGCCAAAGACAGGGATCCCATGGCTACACCTTC.

Notes on this clonotype: A much bigger clone sits one base away, suggesting this may be a read error. The V gene is TRBV6-1, the J gene TRBJ2-2, with D uncertain. Trimming took 6 bases from V and 0 from J, leaving 8 bases between them. CDR1 MNHNS and CDR2 SASEGT come from the germline V gene. There are 14 residues in the CDR3. CDR3 loop: CASRRSPNTGELFF. The CDR3 DNA reads as TGTGCCAGCAGACGCTCCCCGAACACCGGGGAGCTGTTTTTT.

This clonotype was counted at least ten times. A junction end diverges from the germline sequence, so it may reflect a read error. The V and J genes are TRBV7-2 and TRBJ2-6; perhaps TRBD1 as D (5 bases). The CDR3 has 15 residues. The germline gives CDR1 SGHTA, CDR2 FQGNSA. The CDR3 DNA reads TGTGCCAGCAGCATTGACCCCTCTGGGGCCAACGTCCTGCCTTTC. Translated: CASSIDPSGANVLPF.